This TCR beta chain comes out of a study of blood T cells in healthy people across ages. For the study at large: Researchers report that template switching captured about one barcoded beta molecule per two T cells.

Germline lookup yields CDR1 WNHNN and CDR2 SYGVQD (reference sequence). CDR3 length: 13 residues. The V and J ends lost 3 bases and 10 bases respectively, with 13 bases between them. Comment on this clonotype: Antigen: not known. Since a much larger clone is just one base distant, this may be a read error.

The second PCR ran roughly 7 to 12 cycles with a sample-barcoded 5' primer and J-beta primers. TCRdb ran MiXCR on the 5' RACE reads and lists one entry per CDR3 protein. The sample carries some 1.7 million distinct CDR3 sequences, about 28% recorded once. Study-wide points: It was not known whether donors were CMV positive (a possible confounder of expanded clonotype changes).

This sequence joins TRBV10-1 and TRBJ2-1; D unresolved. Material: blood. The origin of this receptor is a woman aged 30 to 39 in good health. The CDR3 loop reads CASSEHSTYEQFF. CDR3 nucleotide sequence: TGCGCCAGCAGTGAACACAGCACCTACGAGCAGTTCTTC.